The entry below gives a single T cell receptor (beta chain) sequence along with its context. Its target is not known. These data are taken from a study of blood T cells in healthy people across ages. Alongside a J-beta primer mix, a sample-barcoded 5' primer served in a second PCR lasting 7 to 11 cycles. A single record per CDR3 protein comes from TCRdb applying MiXCR to the 5' RACE reads. The sample lists roughly 720,000 distinct CDR3 sequences, roughly 50% occurring once. The study, taken as a whole, reports: Roughly linear declines in TCR beta diversity per million T cells occurred with age. Fewer expanded clones and more diversity marked long-lived versus aged donors. PBMCs were not sorted, which prevented a conclusive comparison of naive versus antigen-experienced cells.

The CDR3 extends over 14 amino acids. Trimming took 8 bases from V and 6 from J, leaving 17 bases between them. The germline gives CDR1 MNHEY, CDR2 SVGEGT. The clonotype was recovered from a man older than 75 in good health. This chain joins TRBV6-2 or TRBV6-3 and TRBJ2-4, with a tentative D call TRBD1 (6 bases). The material sequenced was blood. The CDR3 is CASETPRGRNIQYF. The CDR3 DNA follows: TGTGCCAGCGAGACCCCCAGGGGAAGAAACATTCAGTACTTC.